This T cell receptor (beta chain) is drawn from a study of Ad26.COV2.S vaccination and SARS-CoV-2 variants. Between the trimmed V and J ends, which lost 7 bases and 1 base, there was a span of 13 bases. The CDR3 has 14 amino acids. The germline CDR1 and CDR2 sequences are MDHEN and SYDVKM. Regarding this clone: Its antigen is unidentified.

Using immunoSEQ multiplex PCR, the repertoire was profiled, and TCRdb retains in-frame clones only, with some absent. Of approximately 480,000 clones listed, approximately 90% are singletons. The treatment denotes: 15 to 20 received Ad26.COV2.S at low or high dose, single or two shots; about 5 received placebo; per-sample allocation not given. Repertoires come from day 63 after the first vaccine or placebo injection. General observations from the study: After vaccination, reports described spike-specific CD8+ and CD4+ T cell responses as showing substantial breadth.

This chain joins TRBV28 and TRBJ1-1; D may be TRBD1 (6 bases). Specimen: peripheral blood, collected in a trial of Ad26.COV2.S vaccine versus placebo. The TCR sequence derives from a person between 18 and 65 years old who received the Ad26.COV2.S COVID-19 vaccine or a placebo. The CDR3: CASTWGPTNTEAFF. CDR3 DNA: TGTGCCAGCACCTGGGGGCCAACGAACACTGAAGCTTTCTTT.